These 6 T cell receptor beta chains came from one sample sequenced in a study of PD-1 blockade in classical Hodgkin lymphoma. This table comes from immunoSEQ multiplex PCR, and its TCRdb copy is limited to in-frame clones, with some not included. The sample includes around 91,000 clones, 89% of them seen just once. Relapse after autologous stem cell transplantation occurred in every patient, and brentuximab vedotin exposure varied. Sequenced here: peripheral blood mononuclear cells (PBMCs), sampled at baseline. All receptors come from a human donor with classical Hodgkin lymphoma.

The rearrangement uses TRBV4-3 and TRBJ1-1, with D unclear. Germline V gene lookup returns CDR1 LGHNA and CDR2 YSLEER. V was cut by 0 bases and J by 3 bases, with 8 bases left in between. This CDR3 has 14 amino acids. The DNA for the CDR3 is TGCGCCAGCAGCCAAGAAGACTCGGACACTGAAGCTTTCTTT. It yields the protein CASSQEDSDTEAFF.

This clone is a singleton in its sample. V usage is TRBV4-3 and J usage is TRBJ2-2, with a tentative D call TRBD2 (5 bases). This CDR3 has 13 amino acids. V lost 1 base, J lost 6 bases, and 6 bases lay in between. CDR1 and CDR2 (germline): LGHNA, YSLEER. CDR3 in amino acids: CASSQGGSGELFF. DNA of the CDR3: TGCGCCAGCAGCCAAGGAGGGTCCGGGGAGCTGTTTTTT.

The V and J genes are TRBV7-9 and TRBJ1-2; D gene uncertain. The germline V and J ends were trimmed by 5 bases and 9 bases, with 7 bases remaining between them. CDR1 and CDR2 from the germline V gene are SEHNR and FQNEAQ (reference sequence). There are 10 residues in the CDR3. The CDR3 loop reads CASSPGRYTF. In nucleotides, the CDR3 is TGTGCCAGCAGCCCCGGCCGCTACACCTTC.

The genes are TRBV7-2 and TRBJ2-3, with D possibly TRBD2 on 6 matching bases. Germline CDR1 is SGHTA and CDR2 is FQGNSA. V dropped 4 bases and J dropped 6 bases, with 20 bases sitting between them. The CDR3 has 16 amino acids. CDR3 DNA sequence: TGTGCCAGCAGCTCCGCCCTTACGGGAGCAGGGGATACGCAGTATTTT. Amino acids: CASSSALTGAGDTQYF.

The CDR3 region has the DNA TGCGCCAGCAGCTTGGGCGGGACTTACACCGGGGAGCTGTTTTTT. Translation gives CASSLGGTYTGELFF. V and J are TRBV5-1 and TRBJ2-2; maybe TRBD2 (6 bases). This CDR3 contains 15 residues. From germline, CDR1 is SGHRS and CDR2 YFSETQ. V lost 0 bases and J 3 bases, leaving 9 bases between the germline ends.

The rearrangement uses TRBV4-2 and TRBJ1-4; D is perhaps TRBD1 (5 bases). Deletions cut 0 bases from V and 3 bases from J, with 14 bases between. Germline CDR1 and CDR2: LGHNA and YNFKEQ. The CDR3 has 17 amino acids. CDR3 amino acids: CASSQDGGLQANEKLFF. DNA for the CDR3: TGTGCCAGCAGCCAAGACGGGGGACTGCAGGCTAATGAAAAACTGTTTTTT.